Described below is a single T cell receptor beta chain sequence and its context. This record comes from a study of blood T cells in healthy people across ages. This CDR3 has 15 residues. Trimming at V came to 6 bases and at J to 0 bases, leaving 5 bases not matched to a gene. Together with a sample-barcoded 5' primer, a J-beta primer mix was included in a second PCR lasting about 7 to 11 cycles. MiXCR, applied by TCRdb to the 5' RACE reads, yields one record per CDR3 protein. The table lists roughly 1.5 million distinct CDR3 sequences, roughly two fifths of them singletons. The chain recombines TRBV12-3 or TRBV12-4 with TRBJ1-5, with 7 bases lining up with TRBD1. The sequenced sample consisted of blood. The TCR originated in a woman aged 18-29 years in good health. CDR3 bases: TGTGCCAGCAGGGCACAGGGGAATAGCAATCAGCCCCAGCATTTT. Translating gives CASRAQGNSNQPQHF.